What follows describes a single T cell receptor beta chain. Its antigen is unknown. The protocol was immunoSEQ multiplex PCR, while the TCRdb copy is restricted to in-frame clones and leaves out a portion. The data contain approximately 150,000 clones, roughly 89% of them seen just once; the ten biggest clones take up about 1.8%. The source of the sample is a study of T cell responses to AZD1222 COVID-19 vaccine. Study-level results: Samples come after the peak T cell response, not at day 14. Among vaccine-associated CD4 TCRs, coverage spanned spike, with dominance at 160-218 and 743-854.

The V end lost 5 bases, the J end lost 10 bases, and 26 bases lay between the germline ends. Germline CDR1 is SGHNT and CDR2 is YENEEA. CDR3 size: 16 residues. The receptor comes from an adult who received the AZD1222 COVID-19 vaccine. The sequences come from peripheral blood, collected 28 days after the second AZD1222 dose. J is TRBJ1-1 and V is TRBV11-3, with D perhaps matching TRBD1 (6 bases). CDR3 in amino acids: CASSPGGGFGGAIAFF. The CDR3 DNA reads as TGTGCCAGCAGCCCCGGTGGTGGGTTCGGGGGGGCTATAGCTTTCTTT.